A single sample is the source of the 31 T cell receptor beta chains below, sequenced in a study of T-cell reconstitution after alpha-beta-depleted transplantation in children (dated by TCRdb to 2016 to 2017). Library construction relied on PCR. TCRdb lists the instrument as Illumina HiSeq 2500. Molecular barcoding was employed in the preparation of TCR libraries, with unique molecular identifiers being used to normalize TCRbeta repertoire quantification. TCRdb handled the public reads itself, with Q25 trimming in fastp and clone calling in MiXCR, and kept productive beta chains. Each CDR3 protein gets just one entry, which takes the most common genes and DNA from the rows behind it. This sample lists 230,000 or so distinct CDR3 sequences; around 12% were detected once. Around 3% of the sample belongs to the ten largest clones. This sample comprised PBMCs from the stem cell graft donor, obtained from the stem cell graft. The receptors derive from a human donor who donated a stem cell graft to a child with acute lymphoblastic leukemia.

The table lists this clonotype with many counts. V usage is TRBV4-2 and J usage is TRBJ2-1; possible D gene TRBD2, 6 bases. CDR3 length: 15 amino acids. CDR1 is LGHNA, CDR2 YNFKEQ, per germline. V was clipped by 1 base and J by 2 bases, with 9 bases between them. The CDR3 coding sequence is TGTGCCAGCAGCCAAGGGACTATTACCTACAATGAGCAGTTCTTC. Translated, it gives CASSQGTITYNEQFF.

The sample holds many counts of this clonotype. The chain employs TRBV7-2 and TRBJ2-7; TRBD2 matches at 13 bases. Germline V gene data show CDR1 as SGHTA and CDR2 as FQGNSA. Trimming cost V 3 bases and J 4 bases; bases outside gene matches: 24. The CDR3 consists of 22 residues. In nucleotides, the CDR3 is TGTGCCAGCAGCTTCCCAAAGGAGGGACTAGCGGGATTCATAAGGTCAGATTACGAGCAGTACTTC. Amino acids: CASSFPKEGLAGFIRSDYEQYF.

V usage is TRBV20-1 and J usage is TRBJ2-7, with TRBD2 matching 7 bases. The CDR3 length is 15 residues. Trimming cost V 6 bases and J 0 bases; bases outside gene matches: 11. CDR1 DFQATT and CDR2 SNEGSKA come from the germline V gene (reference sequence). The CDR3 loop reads CSALRWRGSSYEQYF. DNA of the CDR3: TGCAGTGCGCTCAGGTGGCGCGGGAGCTCCTACGAGCAGTACTTC.

CDR3 amino acids: CASSLAGGGSNYGYTF. CDR3 DNA sequence: TGTGCCAGCAGCCTGGCAGGGGGGGGCTCGAACTATGGCTACACCTTC. The V gene is TRBV28, the J gene TRBJ1-2; TRBD1 matches 7 bases. The CDR3 totals 16 residues. Trimming removed 6 bases from V and 2 bases from J; junction bases left unmatched: 12. The germline V gene has CDR1 MDHEN and CDR2 SYDVKM.

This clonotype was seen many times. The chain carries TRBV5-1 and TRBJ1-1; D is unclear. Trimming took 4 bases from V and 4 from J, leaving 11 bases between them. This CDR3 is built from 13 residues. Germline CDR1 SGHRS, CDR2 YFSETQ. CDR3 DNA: TGCGCCAGCAGCCCCCCAGTTATCACTGAAGCTTTCTTT. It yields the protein CASSPPVITEAFF.

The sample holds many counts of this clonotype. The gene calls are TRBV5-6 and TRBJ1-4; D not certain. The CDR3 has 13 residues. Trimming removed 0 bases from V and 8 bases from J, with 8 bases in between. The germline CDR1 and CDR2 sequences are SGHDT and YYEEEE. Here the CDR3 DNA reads TGTGCCAGCAGCTTGGGGTCTCGCGAAAAACTGTTTTTT. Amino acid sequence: CASSLGSREKLFF.

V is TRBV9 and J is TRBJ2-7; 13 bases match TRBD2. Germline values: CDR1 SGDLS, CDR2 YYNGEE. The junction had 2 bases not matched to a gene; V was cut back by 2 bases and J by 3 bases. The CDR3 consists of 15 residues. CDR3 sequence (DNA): TGTGCCAGCAGCGTCACTAGCGGGGGGGACTACGAGCAGTACTTC. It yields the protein CASSVTSGGDYEQYF. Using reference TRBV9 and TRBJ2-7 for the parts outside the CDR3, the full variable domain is DSGVTQTPKHLITATGQRVTLRCSPRSGDLSVYWYQQSLDQGLQFLIQYYNGEERAKGNILERFSAQQFPDLHSELNLSSLELGDSALYFCASSVTSGGDYEQYFGPGTRLTVT.

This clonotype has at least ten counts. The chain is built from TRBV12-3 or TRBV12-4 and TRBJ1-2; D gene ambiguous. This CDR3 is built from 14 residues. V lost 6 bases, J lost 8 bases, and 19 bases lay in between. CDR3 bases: TGTGCCAGCAGGGATAGGCCCATCCAGTGGGGCTACACCTTC. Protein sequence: CASRDRPIQWGYTF.

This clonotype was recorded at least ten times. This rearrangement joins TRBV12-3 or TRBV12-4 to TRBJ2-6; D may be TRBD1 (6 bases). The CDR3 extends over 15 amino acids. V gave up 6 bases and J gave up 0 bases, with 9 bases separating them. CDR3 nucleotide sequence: TGTGCCAGCAGCCGACAGGTCTCTGGGGCCAACGTCCTGACTTTC. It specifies CASSRQVSGANVLTF.

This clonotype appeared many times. CDR3 sequence reads: CASSNGGPSTDTQYF. DNA for the CDR3: TGTGCCAGCAGCAATGGGGGGCCTAGCACAGATACGCAGTATTTT. The chain joins TRBV9 to TRBJ2-3; either TRBD1 or TRBD2 may supply D (6 bases each). V lost 4 bases to trimming and J lost 0 bases, with 12 bases between them. CDR1 SGDLS and CDR2 YYNGEE come from the germline V gene. This CDR3 region has 15 residues.

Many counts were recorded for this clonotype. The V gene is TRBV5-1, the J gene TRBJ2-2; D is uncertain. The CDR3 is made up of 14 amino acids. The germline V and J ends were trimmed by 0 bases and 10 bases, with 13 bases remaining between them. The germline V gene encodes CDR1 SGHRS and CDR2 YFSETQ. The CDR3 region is CASSLDSTPSELFF. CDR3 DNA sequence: TGCGCCAGCAGCTTGGACAGCACACCCTCGGAGCTGTTTTTT.

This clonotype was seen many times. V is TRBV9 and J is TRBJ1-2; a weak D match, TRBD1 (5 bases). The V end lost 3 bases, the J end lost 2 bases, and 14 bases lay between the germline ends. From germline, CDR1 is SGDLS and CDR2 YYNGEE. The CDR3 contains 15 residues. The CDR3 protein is CASSAWDGRNYGYTF. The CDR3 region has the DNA TGTGCCAGCAGCGCCTGGGACGGGAGGAACTATGGCTACACCTTC.

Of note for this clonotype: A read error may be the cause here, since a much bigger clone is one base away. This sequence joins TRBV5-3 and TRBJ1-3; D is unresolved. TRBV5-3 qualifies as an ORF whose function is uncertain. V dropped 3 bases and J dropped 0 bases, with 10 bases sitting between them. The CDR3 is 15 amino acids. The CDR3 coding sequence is TGTGCCAGAAGCTCAGGCACAGCCTCTGGAAACACCATATATTTT. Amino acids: CARSSGTASGNTIYF.

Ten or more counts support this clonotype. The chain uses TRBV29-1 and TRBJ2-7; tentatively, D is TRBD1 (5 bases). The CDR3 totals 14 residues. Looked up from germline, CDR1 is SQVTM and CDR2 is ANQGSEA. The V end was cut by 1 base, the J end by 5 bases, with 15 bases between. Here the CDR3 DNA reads TGCAGCGTTGAAGGGGGCATTACTTCTCACGAGCAGTACTTC. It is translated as CSVEGGITSHEQYF.

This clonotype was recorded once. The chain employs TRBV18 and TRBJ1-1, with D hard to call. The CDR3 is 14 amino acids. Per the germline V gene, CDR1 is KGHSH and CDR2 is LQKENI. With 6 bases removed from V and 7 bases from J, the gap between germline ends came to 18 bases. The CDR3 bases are TGTGCCAGCTCGCCTAAACGGTTCGACGGTGAAGCTTTCTTT. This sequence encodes CASSPKRFDGEAFF.

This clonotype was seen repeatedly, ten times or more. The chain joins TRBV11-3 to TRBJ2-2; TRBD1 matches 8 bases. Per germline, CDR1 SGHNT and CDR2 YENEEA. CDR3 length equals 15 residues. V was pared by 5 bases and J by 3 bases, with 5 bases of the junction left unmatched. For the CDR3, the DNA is TGTGCCAGCAGCCCTAGGACAGGGCACACCGGGGAGCTGTTTTTT. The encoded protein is CASSPRTGHTGELFF.

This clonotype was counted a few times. Here the CDR3 DNA reads TGTGCCAGCTCACCAACGATCCCCTCTGGGGCCAACGTCCTGACTTTC. It codes for CASSPTIPSGANVLTF. This chain joins TRBV18 and TRBJ2-6; D uncertain. Germline lookup yields CDR1 KGHSH and CDR2 LQKENI. V lost 2 bases to trimming and J lost 0 bases, with 8 bases between them. The CDR3 is 16 amino acids.

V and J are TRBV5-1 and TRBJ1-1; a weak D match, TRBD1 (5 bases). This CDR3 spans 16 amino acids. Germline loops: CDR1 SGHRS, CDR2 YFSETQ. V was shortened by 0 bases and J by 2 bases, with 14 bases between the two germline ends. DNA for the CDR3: TGCGCCAGCAGCTTGGGAATGGGACGGGCAAACACTGAAGCTTTCTTT. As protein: CASSLGMGRANTEAFF.

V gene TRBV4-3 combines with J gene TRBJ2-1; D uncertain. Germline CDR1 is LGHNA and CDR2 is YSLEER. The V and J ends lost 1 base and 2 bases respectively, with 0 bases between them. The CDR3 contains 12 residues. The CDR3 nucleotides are TGCGCCAGCAGCCAAGCCTACAATGAGCAGTTCTTC. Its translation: CASSQAYNEQFF.

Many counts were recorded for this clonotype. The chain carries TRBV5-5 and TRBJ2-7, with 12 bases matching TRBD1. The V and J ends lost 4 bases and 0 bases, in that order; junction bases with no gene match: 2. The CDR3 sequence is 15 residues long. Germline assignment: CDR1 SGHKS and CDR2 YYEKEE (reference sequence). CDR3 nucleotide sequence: TGTGCCAGCAGCCCGGGACAGGGGGCCTCCTACGAGCAGTACTTC. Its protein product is CASSPGQGASYEQYF.

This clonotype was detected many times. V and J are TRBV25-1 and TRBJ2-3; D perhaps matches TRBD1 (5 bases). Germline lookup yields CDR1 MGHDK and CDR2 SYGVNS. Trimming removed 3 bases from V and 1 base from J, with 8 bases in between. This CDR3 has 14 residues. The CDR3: CASSETDRTDTQYF. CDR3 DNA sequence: TGTGCCAGCAGTGAGACAGACCGCACAGATACGCAGTATTTT.

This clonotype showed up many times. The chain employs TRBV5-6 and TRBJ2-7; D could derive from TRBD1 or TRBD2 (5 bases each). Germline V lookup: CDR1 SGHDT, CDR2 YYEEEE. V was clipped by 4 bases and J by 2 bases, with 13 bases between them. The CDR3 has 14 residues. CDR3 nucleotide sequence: TGTGCCAGCAGCCCCGGGACGCGAGCCTACGAGCAGTACTTC. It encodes CASSPGTRAYEQYF.

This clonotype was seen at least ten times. The CDR3 DNA is TGTGCCAGCAGTACTAGCGGGAACACCGGGGAGCTGTTTTTT. This codes for CASSTSGNTGELFF. The rearrangement joins TRBV25-1 to TRBJ2-2, with 8 bases identical to TRBD2. This CDR3 contains 14 residues. With V trimmed by 5 bases and J by 1 base, 0 bases remained unmatched. Germline CDR1 reads MGHDK; CDR2 reads SYGVNS.

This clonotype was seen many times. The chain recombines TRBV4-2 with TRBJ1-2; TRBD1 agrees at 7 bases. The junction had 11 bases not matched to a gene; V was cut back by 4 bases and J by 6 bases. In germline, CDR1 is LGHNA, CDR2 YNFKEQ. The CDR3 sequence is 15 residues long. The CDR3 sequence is CASSLQGQASHGYTF. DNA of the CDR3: TGTGCCAGCAGCCTGCAAGGACAGGCCTCCCATGGCTACACCTTC.

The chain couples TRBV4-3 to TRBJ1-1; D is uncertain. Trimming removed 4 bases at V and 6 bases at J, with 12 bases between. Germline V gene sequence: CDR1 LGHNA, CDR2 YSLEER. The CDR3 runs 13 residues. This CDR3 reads CASSLRGKSEAFF. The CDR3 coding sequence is TGCGCCAGCAGCCTTAGAGGCAAGTCTGAAGCTTTCTTT.

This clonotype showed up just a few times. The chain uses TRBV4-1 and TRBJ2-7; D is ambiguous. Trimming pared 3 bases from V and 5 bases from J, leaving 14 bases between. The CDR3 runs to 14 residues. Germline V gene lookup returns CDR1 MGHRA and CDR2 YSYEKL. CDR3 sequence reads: CASSQVPEGNEQYF. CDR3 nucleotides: TGCGCCAGCAGCCAGGTCCCGGAAGGGAACGAGCAGTACTTC.

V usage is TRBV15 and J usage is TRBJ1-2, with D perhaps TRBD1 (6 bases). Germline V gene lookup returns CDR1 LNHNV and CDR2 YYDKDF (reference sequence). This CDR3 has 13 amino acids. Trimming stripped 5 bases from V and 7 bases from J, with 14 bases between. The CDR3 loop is CATSLRTGAGYTF. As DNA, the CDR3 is TGTGCCACCAGCCTTAGGACGGGGGCTGGCTACACCTTC.

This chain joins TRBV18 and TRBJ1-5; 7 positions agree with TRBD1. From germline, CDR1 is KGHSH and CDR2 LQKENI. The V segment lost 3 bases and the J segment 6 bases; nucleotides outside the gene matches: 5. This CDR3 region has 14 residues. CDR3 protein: CASSPDRVGQPQHF. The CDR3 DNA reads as TGTGCCAGCTCACCCGACAGGGTAGGTCAGCCCCAGCATTTT.

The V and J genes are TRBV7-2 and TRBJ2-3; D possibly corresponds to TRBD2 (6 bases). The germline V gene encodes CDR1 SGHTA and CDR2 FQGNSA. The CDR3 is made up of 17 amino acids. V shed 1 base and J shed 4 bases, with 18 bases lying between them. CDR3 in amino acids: CASSLVDGGGLADTQYF. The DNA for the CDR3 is TGTGCCAGCAGCTTAGTGGACGGGGGTGGGTTAGCAGATACGCAGTATTTT.

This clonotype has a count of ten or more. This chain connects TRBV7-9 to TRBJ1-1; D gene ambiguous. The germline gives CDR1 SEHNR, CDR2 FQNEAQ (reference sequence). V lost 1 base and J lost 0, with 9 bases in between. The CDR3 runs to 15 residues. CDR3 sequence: CASSLVVGVNTEAFF. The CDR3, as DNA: TGTGCCAGCAGCTTAGTAGTTGGAGTGAACACTGAAGCTTTCTTT.

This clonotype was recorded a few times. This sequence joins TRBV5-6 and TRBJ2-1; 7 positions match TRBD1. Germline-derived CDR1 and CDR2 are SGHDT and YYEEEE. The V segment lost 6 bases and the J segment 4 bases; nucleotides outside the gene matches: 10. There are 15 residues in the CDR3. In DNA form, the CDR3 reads TGTGCCAGCATTAGGGACAGCCTCGGGTACAATGAGCAGTTCTTC. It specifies CASIRDSLGYNEQFF.